This T cell receptor beta chain was found in a study of response to subunit inactivated influenza vaccine. Study findings and constraints: Each seasonal influenza vaccination recruits few new T cells, the authors suggested.

To note about this clonotype: No antigen is known for it.

This CDR3 contains 15 residues. The germline gives CDR1 ENHRY, CDR2 SYGVKD. After removal of 10 bases from V and 2 bases from J, the junction contained 3 bases not matched to a gene. Each CDR3 protein is one row after TCRdb ran MiXCR on the RT-PCR reads. In the table there are around 150,000 distinct CDR3 sequences, around 9.9% of which are singletons. Sequences were derived from non-naive T cells sorted from PBMCs, sampled roughly 45 days after vaccination. The chain employs TRBV10-3 and TRBJ2-6, with TRBD1 matching 12 bases. This receptor was obtained from a man aged 45 to 65 who received an inactivated influenza vaccine. The CDR3 protein is CATGQGATGANVLTF. Here the CDR3 DNA reads TGTGCCACGGGACAGGGGGCCACTGGGGCCAACGTCCTGACTTTC.